The TCR beta chain under discussion was sequenced for a study of T cells after yellow fever vaccination. On the study more broadly: With SMART-Seq v4 Ultra Low Input, the fractions containing low cell numbers were prepared.

The CDR3 contains 13 residues. Trimming took 5 bases from V and 4 from J, leaving 11 bases between them. The germline V gene has CDR1 LNHDA and CDR2 SQIVND (reference sequence). This clonotype was found a few times. What it binds is not known. General study points: Clonotype sharing between CD4 and CD8 compartments was small. Subsequent to the booster, the majority of primary-vaccination clones reappeared (approximately 95% CD4, about 90% CD8).

TCRdb called the 5' RACE reads again in MiXCR, with one record for every CDR3 protein. The data show fewer than 400,000 distinct CDR3 sequences, roughly 10% seen once. This chain uses TRBV19 with TRBJ1-2, with D uncertain. The sequence derives from a man between 18 and 35 years old who received the YFV17D yellow fever vaccine. Source: CD4+ T cells sorted from PBMCs, taken 45 days after the yellow fever booster vaccination. CDR3 in DNA: TGTGCCAGTAGTCGACCCTCATCCTATGGCTACACCTTC. Its protein product is CASSRPSSYGYTF.